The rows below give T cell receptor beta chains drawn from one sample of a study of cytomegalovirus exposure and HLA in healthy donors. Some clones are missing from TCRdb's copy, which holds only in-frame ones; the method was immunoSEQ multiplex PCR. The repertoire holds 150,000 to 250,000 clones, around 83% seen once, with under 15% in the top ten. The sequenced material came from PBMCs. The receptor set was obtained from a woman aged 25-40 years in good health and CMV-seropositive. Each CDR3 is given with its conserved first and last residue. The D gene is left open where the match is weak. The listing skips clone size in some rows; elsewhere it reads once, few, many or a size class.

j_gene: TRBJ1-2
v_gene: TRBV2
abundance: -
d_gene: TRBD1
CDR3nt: TGTGCCAGCAGGCAGGGGGCGCGGGGCTACACCTTC
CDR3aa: CASRQGARGYTF

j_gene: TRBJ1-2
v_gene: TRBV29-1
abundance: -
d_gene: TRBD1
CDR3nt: TGCAGCGCTGTACGACAGGGCAGAGAAGGCTACACCTTC
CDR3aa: CSAVRQGREGYTF

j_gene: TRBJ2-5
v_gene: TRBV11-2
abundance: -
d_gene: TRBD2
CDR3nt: TGTGCCAGCAGCCCTGGGACTAGTAGGGAGACCCAGTACTTC
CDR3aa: CASSPGTSRETQYF

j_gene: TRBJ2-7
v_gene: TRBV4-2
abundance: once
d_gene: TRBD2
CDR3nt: TGTGCCAGCAGCCAGGGACTAGCGGGCTCCTACGAGCAGTACTTC
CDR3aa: CASSQGLAGSYEQYF

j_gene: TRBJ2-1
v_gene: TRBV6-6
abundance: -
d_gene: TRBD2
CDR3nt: TGTGCCAGCAGGGAAACTAGCGGGAGGGCACAGTTCTTC
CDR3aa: CASRETSGRAQFF

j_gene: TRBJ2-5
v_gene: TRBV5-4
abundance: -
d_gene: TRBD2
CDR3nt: TGTGCCAGCAGCTATGGGACTAGCGGGGGGGAGACCCAGTACTTC
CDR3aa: CASSYGTSGGETQYF

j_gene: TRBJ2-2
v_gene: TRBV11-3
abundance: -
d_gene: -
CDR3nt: TGTGCCAGCGGTCGAGGAGGGGTCGCCGGGGAGCTGTTTTTT
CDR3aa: CASGRGGVAGELFF

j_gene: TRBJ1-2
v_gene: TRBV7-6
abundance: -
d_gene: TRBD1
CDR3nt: TGTGCCAGCAGCTTCTCCCGGGACAGGGGTTCCAGTGGCTACACCTTC
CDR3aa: CASSFSRDRGSSGYTF

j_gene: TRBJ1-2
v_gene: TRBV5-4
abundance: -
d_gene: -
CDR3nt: TGTGCCAGCAGCCTGCAAAGGGGGGGCAACTATGGCTACACCTTC
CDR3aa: CASSLQRGGNYGYTF

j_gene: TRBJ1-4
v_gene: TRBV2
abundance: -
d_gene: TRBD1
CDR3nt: TGTGCCAGCAGGGACAGGACAACTAATGAAAAACTGTTTTTT
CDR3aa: CASRDRTTNEKLFF

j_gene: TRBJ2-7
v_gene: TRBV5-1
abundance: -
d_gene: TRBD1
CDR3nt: TGCGCCAGCAGCCCTGGGACAGTCTACGAGCAGTACTTC
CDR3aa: CASSPGTVYEQYF

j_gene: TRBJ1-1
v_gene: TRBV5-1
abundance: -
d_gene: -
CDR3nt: TGCGCCAGCAGCTTGGAGGGGATGAACACTGAAGCTTTCTTT
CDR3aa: CASSLEGMNTEAFF

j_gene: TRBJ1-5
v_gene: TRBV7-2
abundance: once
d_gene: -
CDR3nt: TGTGCCAGCAGCCTAGATGGGACACTAAGCAATCAGCCCCAGCATTTT
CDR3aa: CASSLDGTLSNQPQHF

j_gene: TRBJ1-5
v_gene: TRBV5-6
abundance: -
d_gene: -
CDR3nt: TGTGCCAGCAGCTTGGGGGGCGGGGCCCACGCAGGTCAGCCCCAGCATTTT
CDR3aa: CASSLGGGAHAGQPQHF

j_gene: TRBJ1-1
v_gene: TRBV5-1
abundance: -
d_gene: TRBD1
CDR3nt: TGCGCCAGCAGCCCGGGACAGGGCCCGAGCACTGAAGCTTTCTTT
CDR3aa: CASSPGQGPSTEAFF

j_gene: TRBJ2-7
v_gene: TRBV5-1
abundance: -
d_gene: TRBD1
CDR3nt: TGCGCCAGCAGCCACGGGGACAGTCGCTCCTACGAGCAGTACTTC
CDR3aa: CASSHGDSRSYEQYF

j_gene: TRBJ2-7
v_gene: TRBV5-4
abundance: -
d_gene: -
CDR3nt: TGTGCCAGCAGCTTGTACGGGAATGACTACGAGCAGTACTTC
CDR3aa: CASSLYGNDYEQYF

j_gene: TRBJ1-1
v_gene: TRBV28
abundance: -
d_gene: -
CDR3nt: TGTGCCAGCAGTCCTCCATTAGGGGCGGCCACTGAAGCTTTCTTT
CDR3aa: CASSPPLGAATEAFF